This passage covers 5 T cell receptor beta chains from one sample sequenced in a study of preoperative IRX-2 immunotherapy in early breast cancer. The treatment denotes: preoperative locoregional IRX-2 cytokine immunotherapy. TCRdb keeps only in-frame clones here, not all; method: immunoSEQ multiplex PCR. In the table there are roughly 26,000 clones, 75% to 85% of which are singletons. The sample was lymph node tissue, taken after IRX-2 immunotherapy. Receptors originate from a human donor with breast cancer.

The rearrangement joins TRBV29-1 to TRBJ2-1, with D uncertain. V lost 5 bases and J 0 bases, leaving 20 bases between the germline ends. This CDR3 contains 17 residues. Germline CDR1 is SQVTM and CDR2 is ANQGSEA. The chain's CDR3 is CSVLPRSPPSSYNEQFF. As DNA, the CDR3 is TGCAGCGTTTTGCCCCGAAGTCCACCGAGCTCCTACAATGAGCAGTTCTTC.

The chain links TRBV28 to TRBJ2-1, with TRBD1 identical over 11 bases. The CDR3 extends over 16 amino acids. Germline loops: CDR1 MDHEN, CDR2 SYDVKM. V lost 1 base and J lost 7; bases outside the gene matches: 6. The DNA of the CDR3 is TGTGCCAGCAGTTTATTAGGGACAGGGGGGATTAATGAGCAGTTCTTC. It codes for CASSLLGTGGINEQFF. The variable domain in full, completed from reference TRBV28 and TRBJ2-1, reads DVKVTQSSRYLVKRTGEKVFLECVQDMDHENMFWYRQDPGLGLRLIYFSYDVKMKEKGDIPEGYSVSREKKERFSLILESASTNQTSMYLCASSLLGTGGINEQFFGPGTRLTVL.

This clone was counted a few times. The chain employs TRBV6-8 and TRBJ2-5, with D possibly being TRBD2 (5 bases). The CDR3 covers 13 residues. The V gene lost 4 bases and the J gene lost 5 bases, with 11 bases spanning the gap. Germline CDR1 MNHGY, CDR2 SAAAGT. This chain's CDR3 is CASSLRGLETQYF. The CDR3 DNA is TGTGCCAGCAGTTTACGGGGTCTGGAGACCCAGTACTTC.

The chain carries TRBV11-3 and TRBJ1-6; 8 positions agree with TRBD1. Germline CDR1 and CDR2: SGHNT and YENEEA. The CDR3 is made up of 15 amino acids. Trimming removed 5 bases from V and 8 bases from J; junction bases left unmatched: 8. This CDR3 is CASSEFQGADSPLHF. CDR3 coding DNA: TGTGCCAGCAGCGAATTTCAGGGGGCTGATTCACCCCTCCACTTT.

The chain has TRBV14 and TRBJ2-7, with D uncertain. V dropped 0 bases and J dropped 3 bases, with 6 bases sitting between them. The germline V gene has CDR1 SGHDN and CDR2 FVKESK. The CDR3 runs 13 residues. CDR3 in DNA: TGTGCCAGCAGCCAAGATTACAGCTACGAGCAGTACGTC. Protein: CASSQDYSYEQYV.